This entry lists 9 T cell receptor beta chains sequenced from one sample in a study of blood T cell repertoires in COVID-19. TCRdb's table, derived via immunoSEQ multiplex PCR, lists solely in-frame clones and lacks some. The table has 100,000 to 110,000 clones, about 86% seen once; the top ten hold approximately 5%. The sequenced sample consisted of peripheral blood. These receptors were taken from a human donor in a cohort sampled during active COVID-19.

The chain recombines TRBV6-5 with TRBJ2-3, with D perhaps matching TRBD2 (6 bases). Germline V CDR1 and CDR2: MNHEY, SVGAGI. The V end lost 2 bases, the J end lost 2 bases, and 11 bases lay between the germline ends. This CDR3 spans 15 amino acids. The CDR3 here is CASSYNSGYTDTQYF. CDR3 sequence (DNA): TGTGCCAGCAGTTACAATAGCGGCTACACAGATACGCAGTATTTT.

V gene TRBV2 combines with J gene TRBJ2-4, with 7 positions matching TRBD1. V was clipped by 8 bases and J by 3 bases; unmatched bases: 4. The CDR3 extends over 13 amino acids. Looked up from germline, CDR1 is SNHLY and CDR2 is FYNNEI. The CDR3 region has the DNA TGTGCCAGCCACCGGGACAGCAAAAACATTCAGTACTTC. Translated, it gives CASHRDSKNIQYF.

The CDR3 DNA sequence: TGTGCCAGCAGTGAATCGACAGCCTATGGCTACACCTTC. Its translation: CASSESTAYGYTF. The gene calls are TRBV2 and TRBJ1-2; a weak D match, TRBD1 (5 bases). The germline V gene encodes CDR1 SNHLY and CDR2 FYNNEI. There are 13 residues in the CDR3. Trimming removed 2 bases at V and 4 bases at J, with 8 bases between.

The rearrangement uses TRBV11-2 and TRBJ1-1; 8 bases line up with TRBD1. The CDR3 spans 14 residues. Germline V gene data show CDR1 as SGHAT and CDR2 as FQNNGV. V lost 5 bases, J lost 7 bases, and 9 bases stayed unmatched. For the CDR3, the DNA is TGTGCCAGCAGCCCCCGCGCAGGGGGCTTTGAAGCTTTCTTT. Protein product: CASSPRAGGFEAFF.

The chain joins TRBV7-8 to TRBJ2-7; D remains ambiguous. The CDR3 runs to 16 residues. Between the trimmed V and J ends, which lost 2 bases and 3 bases, there was a span of 17 bases. Germline V gene sequence: CDR1 SGHVS, CDR2 FQNEAQ. For the CDR3, the DNA is TGTGCCAGCAGCTTAAACTATGGAGAGTTCAACTACGAGCAGTACTTC. Residues: CASSLNYGEFNYEQYF. The full variable domain, in which reference TRBV7-8 and TRBJ2-7 provide the parts outside the CDR3, is GAGVSQSPRYKVAKRGQDVALRCDPISGHVSLFWYQQALGQGPEFLTYFQNEAQLDKSGLPSDRFFAERPEGSVSTLKIQRTQQEDSAVYLCASSLNYGEFNYEQYFGPGTRLTVT.

The DNA for the CDR3 is TGTGCCAGTAGTGGCGACGGAGAGGCGAGAGAGCAGTACTTC. It yields the protein CASSGDGEAREQYF. V and J are TRBV19 and TRBJ2-7; no firm D call. Germline assignment: CDR1 LNHDA and CDR2 SQIVND (reference sequence). The length of the CDR3 is 14 residues. The germline V and J ends were trimmed by 5 bases and 7 bases, with 18 bases remaining between them. Full variable domain (outside the CDR3, taken from reference TRBV19 and TRBJ2-7): DGGITQSPKYLFRKEGQNVTLSCEQNLNHDAMYWYRQDPGQGLRLIYYSQIVNDFQKGDIAEGYSVSREKKESFPLTVTSAQKNPTAFYLCASSGDGEAREQYFGPGTRLTVT.

The chain carries TRBV25-1 and TRBJ2-1, with a weak D call TRBD2 (5 bases). Between the trimmed V and J ends, which lost 3 bases and 8 bases, there was a span of 14 bases. The CDR3 is 14 residues long. The V gene's germline CDR1 is MGHDK and CDR2 SYGVNS. In DNA form, the CDR3 reads TGTGCCAGCAGTGATCCGCGGGCTGGGCATGAGCAGTTCTTC. This codes for CASSDPRAGHEQFF.

This chain uses TRBV24-1 with TRBJ2-7; 7 bases are shared with TRBD2. This CDR3 comprises 16 residues. CDR1 is KGHDR and CDR2 is SFDVKD in the germline V gene. Germline trimming cut 6 bases from V and 3 bases from J; bases unmatched to any gene: 13. This chain's CDR3 is CATSRIRTRPFYEQYF. CDR3 DNA sequence: TGTGCCACCAGTAGGATAAGGACTAGGCCCTTCTACGAGCAGTACTTC.

The genes are TRBV18 and TRBJ2-3; a weak D match, TRBD1 (6 bases). V shed 5 bases and J shed 2 bases, with 14 bases lying between them. Germline V lookup: CDR1 KGHSH, CDR2 LQKENI. The CDR3 has 15 residues. In DNA form, the CDR3 reads TGTGCCAGCTCAAAACAGGGATTCGTCACAGATACGCAGTATTTT. Its translation is CASSKQGFVTDTQYF.